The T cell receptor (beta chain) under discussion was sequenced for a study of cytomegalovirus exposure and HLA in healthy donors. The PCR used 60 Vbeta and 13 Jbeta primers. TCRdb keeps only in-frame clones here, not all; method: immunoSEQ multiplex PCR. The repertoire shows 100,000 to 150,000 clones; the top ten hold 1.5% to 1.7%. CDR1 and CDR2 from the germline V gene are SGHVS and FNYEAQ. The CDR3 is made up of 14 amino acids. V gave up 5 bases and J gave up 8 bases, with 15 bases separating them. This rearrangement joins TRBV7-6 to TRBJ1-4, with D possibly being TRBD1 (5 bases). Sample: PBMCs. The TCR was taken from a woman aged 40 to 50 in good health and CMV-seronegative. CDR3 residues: CASSLGTPREKLFF. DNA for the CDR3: TGTGCCAGCAGCCTCGGGACTCCTAGGGAAAAACTGTTTTTT.